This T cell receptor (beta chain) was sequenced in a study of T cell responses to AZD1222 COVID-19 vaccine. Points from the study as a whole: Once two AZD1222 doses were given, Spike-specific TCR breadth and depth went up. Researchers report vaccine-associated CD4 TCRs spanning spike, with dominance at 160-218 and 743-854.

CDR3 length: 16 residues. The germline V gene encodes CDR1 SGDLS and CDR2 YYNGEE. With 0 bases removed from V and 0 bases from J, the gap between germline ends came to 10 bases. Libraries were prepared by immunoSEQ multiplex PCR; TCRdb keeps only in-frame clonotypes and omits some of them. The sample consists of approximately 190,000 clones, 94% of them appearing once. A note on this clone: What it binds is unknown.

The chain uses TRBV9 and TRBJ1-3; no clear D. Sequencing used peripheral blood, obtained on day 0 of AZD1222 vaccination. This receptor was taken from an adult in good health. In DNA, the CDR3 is TGTGCCAGCAGCGTAGTAACGGTAAGCTCTGGAAACACCATATATTTT. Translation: CASSVVTVSSGNTIYF.